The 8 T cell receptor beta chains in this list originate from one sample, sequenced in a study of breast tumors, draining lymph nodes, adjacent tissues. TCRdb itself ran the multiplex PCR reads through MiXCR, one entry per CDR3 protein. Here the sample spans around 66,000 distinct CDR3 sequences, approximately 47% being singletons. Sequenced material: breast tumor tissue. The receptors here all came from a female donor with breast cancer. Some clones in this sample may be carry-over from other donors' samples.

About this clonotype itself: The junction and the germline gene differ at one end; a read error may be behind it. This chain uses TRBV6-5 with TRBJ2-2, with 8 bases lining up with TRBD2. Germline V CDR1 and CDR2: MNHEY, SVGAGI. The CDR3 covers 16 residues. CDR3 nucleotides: TGTGCCAGCAGCCACCCGGCTAGCGGGCCCACCGGGGAGCTGTTCTTT. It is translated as CASSHPASGPTGELFF.

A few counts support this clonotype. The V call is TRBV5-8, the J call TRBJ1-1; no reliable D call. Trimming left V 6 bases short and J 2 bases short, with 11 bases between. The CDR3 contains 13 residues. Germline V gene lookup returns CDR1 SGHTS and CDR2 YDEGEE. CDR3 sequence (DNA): TGTGCCAGCACCTTAGGACCTAACACTGAAGCTTTCTTT. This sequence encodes CASTLGPNTEAFF.

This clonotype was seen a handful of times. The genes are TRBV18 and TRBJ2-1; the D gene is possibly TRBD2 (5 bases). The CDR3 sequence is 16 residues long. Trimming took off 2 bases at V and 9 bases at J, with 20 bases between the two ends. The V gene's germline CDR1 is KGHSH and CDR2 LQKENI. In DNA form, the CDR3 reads TGTGCCAGCTCACCAGAAGCGGCCAGGCGGTGGGTTGAGCAGTTCTTC. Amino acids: CASSPEAARRWVEQFF.

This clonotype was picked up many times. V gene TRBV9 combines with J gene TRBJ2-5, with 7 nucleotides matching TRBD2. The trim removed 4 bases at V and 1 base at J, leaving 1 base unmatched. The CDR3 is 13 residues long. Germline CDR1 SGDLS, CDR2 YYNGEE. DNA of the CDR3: TGTGCCAGCAGCACTAGCGTCCAAGAGACCCAGTACTTC. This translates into CASSTSVQETQYF.

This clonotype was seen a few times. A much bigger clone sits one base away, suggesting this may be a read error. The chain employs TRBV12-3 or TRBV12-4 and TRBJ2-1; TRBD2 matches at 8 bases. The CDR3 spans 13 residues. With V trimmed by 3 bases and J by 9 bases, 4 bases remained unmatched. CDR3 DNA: TGTGCCAGCAGTTTCGGGACTAGTAGTGAGCAGTTCTTC. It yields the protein CASSFGTSSEQFF.

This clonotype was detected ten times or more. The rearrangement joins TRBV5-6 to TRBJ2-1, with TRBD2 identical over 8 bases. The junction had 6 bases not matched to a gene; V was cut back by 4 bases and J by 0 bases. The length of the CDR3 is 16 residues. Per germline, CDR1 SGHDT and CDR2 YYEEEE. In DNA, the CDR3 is TGTGCCAGCAGCCCGACTAGCGCCCTCTCCTACAATGAGCAGTTCTTC. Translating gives CASSPTSALSYNEQFF.

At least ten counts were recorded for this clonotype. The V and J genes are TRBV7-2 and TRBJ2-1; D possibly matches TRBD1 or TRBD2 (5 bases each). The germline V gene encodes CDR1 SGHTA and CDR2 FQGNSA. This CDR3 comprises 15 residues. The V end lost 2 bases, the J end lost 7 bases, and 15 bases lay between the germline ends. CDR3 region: CASSLRPARENEQFF. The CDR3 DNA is TGTGCCAGCAGCTTAAGGCCGGCCAGGGAGAATGAGCAGTTCTTC.

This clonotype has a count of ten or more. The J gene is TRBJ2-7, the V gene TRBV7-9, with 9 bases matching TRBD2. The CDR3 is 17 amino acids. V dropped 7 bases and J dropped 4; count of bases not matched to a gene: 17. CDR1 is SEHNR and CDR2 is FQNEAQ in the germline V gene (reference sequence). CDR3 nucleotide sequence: TGTGCCAGCATCCCTGGGGTATACGTAGCGGGAGAGTACGAGCAGTACTTC. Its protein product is CASIPGVYVAGEYEQYF.